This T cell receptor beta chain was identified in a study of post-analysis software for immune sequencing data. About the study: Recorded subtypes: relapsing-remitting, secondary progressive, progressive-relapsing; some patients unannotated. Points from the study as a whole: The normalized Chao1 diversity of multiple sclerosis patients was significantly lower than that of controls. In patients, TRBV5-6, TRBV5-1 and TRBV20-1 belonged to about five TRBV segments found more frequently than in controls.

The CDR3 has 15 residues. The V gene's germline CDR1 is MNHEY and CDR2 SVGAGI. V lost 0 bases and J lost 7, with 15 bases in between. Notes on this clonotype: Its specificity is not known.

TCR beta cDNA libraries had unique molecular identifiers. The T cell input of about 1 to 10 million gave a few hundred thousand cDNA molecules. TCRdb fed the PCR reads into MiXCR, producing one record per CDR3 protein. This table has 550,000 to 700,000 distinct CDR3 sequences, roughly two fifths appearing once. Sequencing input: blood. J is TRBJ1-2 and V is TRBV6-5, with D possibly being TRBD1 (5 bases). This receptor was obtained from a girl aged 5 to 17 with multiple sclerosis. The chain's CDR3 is CASSYSRQRLSGYTF. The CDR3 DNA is TGTGCCAGCAGTTACTCGAGACAGCGGCTTTCTGGCTACACCTTC.